This is a list of T cell receptor beta chains from one sample in a study of control samples from healthy donors and cancer patients. This table comes from immunoSEQ multiplex PCR, and its TCRdb copy is limited to in-frame clones, with some not included. This sample yields 130,000 or so clones, of which more than 90% are seen a single time; 4.5% to 7% belongs to the top ten. The sample was blood. These receptors all stem from a man younger than 35 in good health. Each CDR3 is given with its conserved first and last residue. D genes are given only for firm matches. Part of the rows lack a size; the others show once, few, many or a class for expanded clones.

CDR3aa | CDR3nt | j_gene | d_gene | v_gene | abundance
CASSAYTGGGADTQYF | TGTGCCAGTAGTGCATACACAGGGGGCGGCGCAGATACGCAGTATTTT | TRBJ2-3 | TRBD1 | TRBV19 | -
CASSQQTGQSYEQYF | TGTGCCAGCAGCCAACAGACCGGACAGAGCTACGAGCAGTACTTC | TRBJ2-7 | - | TRBV4-2 | -
CASSFGGGATDTQYF | TGTGCCAGCAGCTTCGGCGGGGGGGCCACGGATACGCAGTATTTT | TRBJ2-3 | TRBD2 | TRBV7-6 | once
CASSFTPGRHYGYTF | TGTGCCAGTAGTTTCACCCCGGGACGTCATTATGGCTACACCTTC | TRBJ1-2 | - | TRBV19 | -
CASSRQAYGYTF | TGTGCCAGCAGTCGTCAGGCTTATGGCTACACCTTC | TRBJ1-2 | - | TRBV2 | -
CASSVEVLSTDTQYF | TGTGCCAGCAGCGTAGAAGTTCTTAGCACAGATACGCAGTATTTT | TRBJ2-3 | - | TRBV9 | -
CASSLDPTSYNEQFF | TGCGCCAGCAGCTTGGACCCGACTAGTTACAATGAGCAGTTCTTC | TRBJ2-1 | - | TRBV5-1 | -
CASSPQSQATGELFF | TGTGCCAGCTCACCCCAGTCACAGGCGACCGGGGAGCTGTTTTTT | TRBJ2-2 | - | TRBV18 | -
CASSFKGLSSDYGYTF | TGTGCCAGCAGCTTTAAGGGGCTCAGTAGTGACTATGGCTACACCTTC | TRBJ1-2 | - | TRBV7-2 | -
CASSEGGDRWTDTQYF | TGTGCCAGCAGTGAAGGGGGGGACAGGTGGACAGATACGCAGTATTTT | TRBJ2-3 | TRBD1 | TRBV6-1 | -
CAWSVGSSGNTIYF | TGTGCCTGGAGTGTGGGTTCCTCTGGAAACACCATATATTTT | TRBJ1-3 | - | TRBV30 | -
CASSYSRSGGLDTQYF | TGTGCCAGCAGTTACTCTAGGAGCGGGGGGCTGGATACGCAGTATTTT | TRBJ2-3 | TRBD2 | TRBV6-5 | -
CASSGERAGELFF | TGTGCCAGCAGTGGGGAACGGGCCGGGGAGCTGTTTTTT | TRBJ2-2 | - | TRBV27 | -
CASTADSEKLFF | TGTGCCAGCACCGCGGACAGCGAAAAACTGTTTTTT | TRBJ1-4 | - | TRBV2 | -
CASTVRDRAAFF | TGTGCCAGCACGGTTAGGGACAGGGCTGCTTTCTTT | TRBJ1-1 | TRBD1 | TRBV18 | -
CASSLVPWTATNYGYTF | TGTGCCAGCAGCTTGGTGCCTTGGACAGCCACTAACTATGGCTACACCTTC | TRBJ1-2 | - | TRBV5-4 | -
CASSGGLAGSTDTQYF | TGTGCCAGCAGTGGGGGACTAGCGGGGAGCACAGATACGCAGTATTTT | TRBJ2-3 | TRBD2 | TRBV6-1 | -
CASSWGDSSYNEQFF | TGCGCCAGCAGCTGGGGGGACAGCTCCTACAATGAGCAGTTCTTC | TRBJ2-1 | - | TRBV5-1 | -
CASSLDQGTTEAFF | TGTGCCAGCAGCTTGGATCAGGGGACCACTGAAGCTTTCTTT | TRBJ1-1 | - | TRBV5-4 | -
CASSVYLNTEAFF | TGTGCCAGCAGCGTTTACCTGAACACTGAAGCTTTCTTT | TRBJ1-1 | - | TRBV9 | -
CASSLSGGEQYF | TGTGCCAGCAGTTTATCCGGGGGTGAGCAGTACTTC | TRBJ2-7 | - | TRBV28 | -
CASSQDSSSDTQYF | TGCGCCAGCAGCCAAGATTCTAGCTCAGATACGCAGTATTTT | TRBJ2-3 | - | TRBV4-1 | -
CASSPTSHLVYNEQFF | TGTGCCAGTAGTCCCACATCCCACCTTGTATACAATGAGCAGTTCTTC | TRBJ2-1 | - | TRBV19 | -
CASSLGTVSGNTIYF | TGTGCCAGCTCACTAGGGACAGTCTCTGGAAACACCATATATTTT | TRBJ1-3 | TRBD1 | TRBV18 | -
CASSRRASDTQYF | TGCGCCAGCAGTCGTAGGGCCTCCGATACGCAGTATTTT | TRBJ2-3 | - | TRBV5-1 | -
CASSLGGLNTEAFF | TGTGCCAGCAGCTTGGGAGGGTTGAACACTGAAGCTTTCTTT | TRBJ1-1 | - | TRBV5-6 | -